The 28 T cell receptor beta chains listed next were all sequenced from one sample in a study of T cells in women clearing cervical HPV infection. Here immunoSEQ multiplex PCR was the method, and the copy in TCRdb shows in-frame clones only, minus some. The sample spans tens of thousands of clones; the ten largest clones claim less than 40%. Sequenced input: blood buffy coat. Receptor source: a woman between 18 and 69 years old with a cervical HPV16 infection that either progressed to CIN3+ or cleared (not recorded which).

Worth noting for this clone: The read gets to within 3 residues of the CDR3 end, and the germline J gene fills in the rest. J is TRBJ1-2 and V is TRBV5-4; perhaps TRBD1 as D (5 bases). With 5 bases removed from V and 6 bases from J, the gap between germline ends came to 17 bases. The CDR3 contains 14 residues. Germline-derived CDR1 and CDR2 are SGHNT and YYREEE (reference sequence). The sequenced part of the CDR3 DNA is TGTGCCAGCAGAGGTGAGACAGCGTCCAATGGC. Translation: CASRGETASNG. The CDR3 as a whole reads CASRGETASNGYTF.

In the case of this clone: The CDR3 extends 3 residues past the end of the read, so its final part is completed from the germline J gene. This sequence joins TRBV19 and TRBJ1-1, with a tentative D call TRBD1 (5 bases). The CDR3 totals 15 residues. CDR1 is LNHDA and CDR2 is SQIVND in the germline V gene (reference sequence). V dropped 0 bases and J dropped 5 bases, with 13 bases sitting between them. The chain's CDR3 is CASSIDEGSGTEAFF. CDR3 bases read: TGTGCCAGTAGTATAGATGAGGGTTCAGGGACTGAA.

The CDR3 protein is CASSLTLDRSYEQYF. The covered CDR3 bases are TGTGCCAGCAGCCTGACCCTCGACAGGTCCTACGAG. This chain uses TRBV7-6 with TRBJ2-7; D possibly corresponds to TRBD1 (6 bases). The read ends 3 residues shy of where the CDR3 ends; the end is completed using the germline J gene. V was shortened by 5 bases and J by 1 base, with 15 bases between the two germline ends. Germline V gene data show CDR1 as SGHVS and CDR2 as FNYEAQ. The CDR3 runs 15 residues.

To note about this clone: The read terminates 3 residues before the CDR3 end, so the remaining end is supplied by the germline J gene. This chain joins TRBV30 and TRBJ1-3; TRBD1 might be the D (5 bases). The ends were cut back, 4 bases at V and 4 bases at J, with 14 bases in the middle. The CDR3 is made up of 14 amino acids. Germline loops: CDR1 GTSNPN, CDR2 SVGIG (reference sequence). CDR3 bases read: TGTGCCTGGACCCCGGGGGGATCAGGAAACACC. It yields the protein CAWTPGGSGNT. Given in full, the CDR3 is CAWTPGGSGNTIYF.

Details on this clone: The read comes to an end 3 residues before the CDR3 does, leaving the germline J gene to fill in the end. The chain carries TRBV7-2 and TRBJ2-2; tentative D call: TRBD2 (6 bases). The CDR3 extends over 15 amino acids. Germline lookup yields CDR1 SGHTA and CDR2 FQGNSA. Partial CDR3 DNA: TGTGCCAGCAGCCCGTTCGTGTCTCTCGGGGGTGGG. Translation: CASSPFVSLGGG. The full CDR3 protein is CASSPFVSLGGGLFF.

Notes on this clone: The junction departs from germline at one end; a sequencing error may be responsible. The missing CDR3 end, 3 residues past where the read stops, is filled in from the germline J gene. The V and J genes are TRBV7-7 and TRBJ2-1; D possibly corresponds to TRBD1 (6 bases). CDR3 length: 16 amino acids. Germline V CDR1 and CDR2: SSHAT, FNYEAQ (reference sequence). The CDR3 DNA, read in part, is TGTGCTAGCAGCTTAGATGAGGGGGACCCCTACAATGAG. Amino acid sequence: CASSLDEGDPYNE. The whole CDR3 region reads CASSLDEGDPYNEQFF.

With respect to this clone: The read stops 3 residues short of the end of the CDR3; the missing end is completed from the germline J gene. The chain joins TRBV11-3 to TRBJ2-3; 8 bases are shared with TRBD2. This CDR3 contains 14 residues. Germline V gene lookup returns CDR1 SGHNT and CDR2 YENEEA. Incomplete CDR3 DNA: TGTGCCAGCAGCCCCTCAGCGGGAGTAGAGACG. Translation: CASSPSAGVET. The whole CDR3 region reads CASSPSAGVETQYF.

Remarks on this clone: The read halts 3 residues ahead of the CDR3 end, with the missing end drawn from the germline J gene. The V and J genes are TRBV7-9 and TRBJ2-2; D not certain. The CDR3 is 14 amino acids. Germline loops: CDR1 SEHNR, CDR2 FQNEAQ (reference sequence). The V end was cut by 2 bases, the J end by 3 bases, with 7 bases between. The sequenced part of the CDR3 DNA is TGTGCCAGCAGCTTACAACGGGACACCGGGGAG. This sequence encodes CASSLQRDTGE. The entire CDR3 protein reads CASSLQRDTGELFF.

Comment on this clone: The read terminates 3 residues ahead of where the CDR3 ends, so the germline J gene completes it. The chain links TRBV30 to TRBJ2-3; 11 positions match TRBD1. From germline, CDR1 is GTSNPN and CDR2 SVGIG (reference sequence). This CDR3 has 14 residues. With 7 bases clipped from V and 5 bases from J, the junction kept 8 bases outside the gene matches. The part of the CDR3 DNA that was read is TGTGCCTCGACCGGGACAGGGGGGGGAGATACG. It is translated as CASTGTGGGDT. The entire CDR3 sequence reads CASTGTGGGDTQYF.

Points on this clone: Coverage ceases 3 residues before the CDR3 finishes, and the germline J gene fills in the end. The chain recombines TRBV20-1 with TRBJ2-3; TRBD1 matches at 7 bases. CDR1 and CDR2 (germline): DFQATT, SNEGSKA (reference sequence). The CDR3 has 11 amino acids. The CDR3 here is CSSLGQASQYF. The sequenced CDR3 bases are TGCAGTTCCCTAGGACAGGCTTCG.

About this clone itself: The CDR3 end lies 3 residues beyond the end of the read and is filled in from the germline J gene. The V gene is TRBV5-1, the J gene TRBJ1-4, with TRBD1 as a possible D gene (5 bases). V gave up 4 bases and J gave up 8 bases, with 12 bases separating them. Germline V gene lookup returns CDR1 SGHRS and CDR2 YFSETQ. The CDR3 is 13 amino acids. CDR3 loop: CASSPRGEEKLFF. The CDR3 DNA, read in part, is TGCGCCAGCAGCCCCCGAGGGGAGGAAAAA.

Turning to this clone: The read ends 3 residues early relative to the CDR3; the germline J gene fills the gap. The J gene is TRBJ2-7, the V gene TRBV2, with TRBD1 matching 11 bases. CDR1 and CDR2 (germline): SNHLY, FYNNEI. The CDR3 covers 14 residues. Trimming took 4 bases from V and 5 from J; bases not matched to a gene: 4. CDR3 DNA (partial): TGTGCCAGCAGTGGCCTGGGACAGGGGGACGAG. This gives the protein CASSGLGQGDE. The CDR3 in its entirety is CASSGLGQGDEQYF.

Concerning this clone itself: The read falls 3 residues short of the CDR3 end, and the missing part is taken from the germline J gene. This rearrangement joins TRBV27 to TRBJ2-3; D gene uncertain. This CDR3 comprises 12 residues. V was pared by 7 bases and J by 6 bases, with 11 bases between. The germline V gene encodes CDR1 MNHEY and CDR2 SMNVEV (reference sequence). The DNA read from the CDR3 is TGTGCCAGCACAGTCTCCGAGGATACG. Translated: CASTVSEDT. The full CDR3 protein is CASTVSEDTQYF.

Regarding this clone: The DNA ends 3 residues before the CDR3 does, and the rest of the CDR3 is filled in from the germline J gene. The rearrangement joins TRBV7-6 to TRBJ2-6; D not resolved. Trimming took 5 bases from V and 0 from J, leaving 8 bases between them. The CDR3 length is 15 residues. The V gene's germline CDR1 is SGHVS and CDR2 FNYEAQ. The CDR3 is CASSPEYSGANVLTF. The part of the CDR3 DNA that was read is TGTGCCAGCAGCCCAGAATACTCTGGGGCCAACGTC.

With respect to this clone: The read falls 3 residues short of the CDR3 end, and the missing part is taken from the germline J gene. The rearrangement uses TRBV2 and TRBJ1-4; 11 bases align to TRBD1. CDR1 and CDR2 from the germline V gene are SNHLY and FYNNEI. The CDR3 is made up of 14 amino acids. Unmatched junction bases numbered 4, after V lost 6 bases and J lost 7 bases. The CDR3 protein is CASRRGQGGEKLFF. The CDR3 DNA, read in part, is TGTGCCAGCAGGAGGGGACAGGGGGGTGAAAAA. The full variable domain, rest sourced from reference TRBV2 and TRBJ1-4, is EPEVTQTPSHQVTQMGQEVILRCVPISNHLYFYWYRQILGQKVEFLVSFYNNEISEKSEIFDDQFSVERPDGSNFTLKIRSTKLEDSAMYFCASRRGQGGEKLFFGSGTQLSVL.

Details on this clone: The read terminates 3 residues ahead of where the CDR3 ends, so the germline J gene completes it. The chain uses TRBV23-1 and TRBJ2-1; D unresolved. TRBV23-1 is an ORF, and what it does is uncertain. The CDR3 length is 16 residues. V was clipped by 1 base and J by 5 bases, with 15 bases between them. CDR3 amino acids: CASSQYPQRLHNEQFF. The DNA read from the CDR3 is TGCGCCAGCAGTCAATACCCCCAGCGCCTTCACAATGAG.

About this clone itself: The CDR3 extends 3 residues past the end of the read, so its final part is completed from the germline J gene. The V call is TRBV5-4, the J call TRBJ2-3, with D uncertain. In germline, CDR1 is SGHNT, CDR2 YYREEE (reference sequence). This CDR3 has 14 amino acids. V lost 1 base to trimming and J lost 6 bases, with 12 bases between them. CDR3 DNA (partial): TGTGCCAGCAGCTTGCAACTACAATCCGATACG. Amino acid sequence: CASSLQLQSDT. The whole CDR3 sequence is CASSLQLQSDTQYF.

As concerns this clone: The sequence runs out 3 residues before the end of the CDR3; the remainder is reconstructed from the germline J gene. The V gene is TRBV30, the J gene TRBJ2-3, with D hard to call. V dropped 4 bases and J dropped 6 bases, with 14 bases sitting between them. CDR3 length equals 13 residues. Germline V gene sequence: CDR1 GTSNPN, CDR2 SVGIG (reference sequence). The covered CDR3 bases are TGTGCCTGGACCCTACAAGGGCACGATACG. Translated, it gives CAWTLQGHDT. The whole CDR3 is CAWTLQGHDTQYF.

With regard to this clone: The read stops 3 residues short of the end of the CDR3; the missing end is completed from the germline J gene. The chain joins TRBV5-6 to TRBJ1-2; TRBD1 matches 8 bases. Germline CDR1 SGHDT, CDR2 YYEEEE. J gave up 6 bases and V 0 bases, and 4 bases lay outside the gene matches. The CDR3 is 14 amino acids. This chain's CDR3 is CASSLVAGGHGYTF. Incomplete CDR3 DNA: TGTGCCAGCAGCTTGGTAGCAGGGGGCCATGGC.

Comments on this clone: The read ends 3 residues shy of where the CDR3 ends; the end is completed using the germline J gene. J is TRBJ2-7 and V is TRBV7-8; D is perhaps TRBD2 (5 bases). CDR3 size: 13 residues. Germline CDR1 is SGHVS and CDR2 is FQNEAQ. V was cut by 8 bases and J by 6 bases, with 17 bases left in between. The part of the CDR3 DNA that was read is TGTGCCAGCTTGAGCGGCACTTTGGGCGAG. It codes for CASLSGTLGE. The full CDR3 sequence reads CASLSGTLGEQYF.

A word on this clone: The read terminates 3 residues before the CDR3 end, so the remaining end is supplied by the germline J gene. J is TRBJ2-7 and V is TRBV2; 8 nucleotides align to TRBD2. Germline V lookup: CDR1 SNHLY, CDR2 FYNNEI. The ends lost 6 bases at V and 4 bases at J; junction bases unmatched: 11. CDR3 size: 15 residues. The CDR3 loop reads CASRSHTSGLYEQYF. CDR3 DNA, as far as it was read: TGTGCCAGCAGGAGCCATACTAGCGGCTTGTACGAG.

Concerning this clone: Sequencing ends 3 residues short of the CDR3 end; the germline J gene provides the rest. This chain uses TRBV5-1 with TRBJ2-5; perhaps TRBD1 as D (9 bases). The CDR3 loop spans 15 amino acids. Germline V gene data show CDR1 as SGHRS and CDR2 as YFSETQ. V was cut by 3 bases and J by 5 bases, with 17 bases left in between. The CDR3: CASSSGGDRVETQYF. The CDR3 bases that were read are TGCGCCAGCAGCTCGGGGGGGGACAGGGTTGAGACC.

Worth noting for this clone: Read coverage stops 3 residues before the CDR3 terminus; the germline J gene supplies the remainder. This sequence joins TRBV5-1 and TRBJ2-3; no clear D gene. V lost 4 bases and J 0 bases, leaving 18 bases between the germline ends. Germline V gene lookup returns CDR1 SGHRS and CDR2 YFSETQ. This CDR3 comprises 17 residues. CDR3 amino acids: CASSPPVGASSTDTQYF. CDR3 DNA, as far as it was read: TGCGCCAGCAGCCCCCCGGTTGGAGCGTCTAGCACAGATACG.

Points on this clone: From the germline J gene comes the end of the CDR3, since the read stops 3 residues before it. V is TRBV7-9 and J is TRBJ2-2, with 9 bases matching TRBD1. CDR1 is SEHNR, CDR2 FQNEAQ, per germline (reference sequence). CDR3 size: 14 residues. The CDR3 bases that were read are TGTGCCAGCAGCACGCGGGACAGGGAGGAAAAG. This translates into CASSTRDREEK. The full CDR3 sequence reads CASSTRDREEKLFF.

With respect to this clone: The read falls 3 residues short of the CDR3 end, and the missing part is taken from the germline J gene. The chain combines TRBV2 with TRBJ2-3, with TRBD2 matching over 8 bases. The CDR3 is 13 residues long. The V and J ends lost 7 bases and 3 bases, in that order; junction bases with no gene match: 3. Germline V CDR1 and CDR2: SNHLY, FYNNEI. The CDR3 here is CASNKRGTDTQYF. Partial CDR3 DNA: TGTGCCAGCAATAAGCGGGGGACAGATACG.

In the case of this clone: The CDR3 goes on 3 residues after the read ends, and that part is filled in from the germline J gene. This sequence joins TRBV7-8 and TRBJ2-7; TRBD2 matches 10 bases. CDR1 and CDR2 (germline): SGHVS, FQNEAQ. The CDR3 is 14 amino acids. Trimming took 8 bases from V and 2 from J; bases not matched to a gene: 6. CDR3: CASLLAGETYEQYF. CDR3 bases read: TGTGCCAGCCTGCTAGCGGGAGAAACCTACGAG. Full variable domain (remainder filled in from reference TRBV7-8 and TRBJ2-7): GAGVSQSPRYKVAKRGQDVALRCDPISGHVSLFWYQQALGQGPEFLTYFQNEAQLDKSGLPSDRFFAERPEGSVSTLKIQRTQQEDSAVYLCASLLAGETYEQYFGPGTRLTVT.

On this clone itself: The read ends 3 residues early relative to the CDR3; the germline J gene fills the gap. The chain is built from TRBV11-1 and TRBJ1-2; weak D call: TRBD1 (5 bases). The CDR3 runs 13 residues. CDR1 is SGHAT, CDR2 FQDESV, per germline (reference sequence). Between the trimmed V and J ends, which lost 5 bases and 3 bases, there was a span of 10 bases. The CDR3 sequence: CASSPPGDYGYTF. The DNA read from the CDR3 is TGTGCCAGCAGCCCTCCGGGGGACTATGGC. Looking up the rest from reference TRBV11-1 and TRBJ1-2 gives the full variable domain: EAEVAQSPRYKITEKSQAVAFWCDPISGHATLYWYRQILGQGPELLVQFQDESVVDDSQLPKDRFSAERLKGVDSTLKIQPAELGDSAMYLCASSPPGDYGYTFGSGTRLTVV.

Regarding this clone: The CDR3 extends 3 residues past the end of the read, so its final part is completed from the germline J gene. The J gene is TRBJ2-3, the V gene TRBV30; D is uncertain. Trimming stripped 0 bases from V and 2 bases from J, with 3 bases between. The V gene's germline CDR1 is GTSNPN and CDR2 SVGIG (reference sequence). This CDR3 has 12 amino acids. CDR3 in amino acids: CAWSVATDTQYF. The sequenced part of the CDR3 DNA is TGTGCCTGGAGTGTAGCCACAGATACG.